Detailed here is one T cell receptor (beta chain). Its recognized antigen is unknown. Nothing much larger sits one base from this clone, and base qualities are not available. Libraries were built with the immunoSEQ multiplex PCR assay. Processing in the source paper ran as follows. To diagnose cytomegalovirus status from the catalog of TCR beta chain sequences, a statistical classification framework was built. TCRdb mirrors the immuneACCESS table, restricted to in-frame sequences. Some clones are absent from its copies; in checked studies, under half trace to an unresolved V gene, and the reason for the others is unknown. That table gives V, J and clone size, and the DNA gave D and trimming. A total of about 65,000 clones appear in this sample, 90% to 95% of them only once. The ten largest make up about 4.2% of the sample. This entry belongs to a study of cytomegalovirus exposure and HLA in healthy donors (dated by TCRdb to about 2017). Background on the whole study: According to a later analysis, one platform produced both the roughly 120 validation repertoires and the roughly 640 repertoires of the first cohort. The study aimed to test whether cataloging public T cell receptors could reveal signatures of past pathogen exposure. A separate validation cohort of roughly 110 different subjects was used in addition to the roughly 640-subject first cohort. To predict cytomegalovirus infection status, the study combined high-throughput TCR immunosequencing, statistical association of individual TCRs with disease status, and machine learning. Broad study findings and their caveats: Most TCR sequences were seen in very few donors, while some public TCRs were found in many individuals. In both the original and validation cohorts, the classifier was reported to diagnose cytomegalovirus status with high specificity and sensitivity. A later analysis found that TCRs clustered in the first cohort also tended to co-occur in the roughly 120 validation repertoires, with 94% of cluster scores above 0. A later analysis lacked HLA typing for the validation cohort, so it scored co-occurrence in that cohort across all 110 or so repertoires. The authors suggested that the approach could potentially be generalized to other disease states and immunological phenotypes. The study gave a list of under 200 TCR beta chains associated with cytomegalovirus. In vitro tests confirmed that a few of the cytomegalovirus-associated TCR beta chains recognize cytomegalovirus antigens.

The donors belonged to the validation cohort of approximately 130 subjects, which was separate from the approximately 610-subject first cohort. Spanning cysteine to phenylalanine, the CDR3 consists of 18 amino acids. CDR3 DNA is the only sequence kept; it has 54 bases, read in frame from the first base. V and J lose 1 base and 3 bases, and a span of 18 bases separates them. As encoded in the germline V gene, CDR1 is LGHNT while CDR2 is FRNRAP. This TCR was sampled from a man between 18 and 35 years old in good health and CMV-seropositive. Here the chain combines TRBV12-5 and TRBJ2-2; a tentative D match to TRBD1 spans 6 bases. The sequenced sample was PBMCs. The DNA sequence is as follows: TGTGCTAGTGGTTTGGAACAGGGAAGAGTTTGGGACACCGGGGAGCTGTTTTTT. Translation gives CASGLEQGRVWDTGELFF.